This T cell receptor (beta chain) comes out of a study of T-cell reconstitution after alpha-beta-depleted transplantation in children. Study results and caveats: Two months or so post-transplant, alpha-beta T cells reportedly derived from several hundred expanded graft clones.

Unmatched junction bases numbered 5, after V lost 4 bases and J lost 1 base. The germline gives CDR1 SGHVS, CDR2 FQNEAQ. The CDR3 totals 15 residues. During its preparation, the TCRbeta library received unique molecular identifiers. Using its own MiXCR run on the PCR reads, TCRdb lists one record per CDR3 protein. The sample holds some 350,000 distinct CDR3 sequences, around 16% seen once. This clonotype was seen repeatedly, ten times or more. Its target is not known. This sequence was found in a male patient aged 2 to 10 who had a stem cell transplant for acute lymphoblastic leukemia, so the T cells may come from the graft donor. Sequenced material: PBMCs, mostly from graft donor cells, taken 360 days after TCRalphabeta/CD19-depleted stem cell transplant. The chain couples TRBV7-8 to TRBJ2-3; 7 bases map to TRBD1. The CDR3 is CASSSRDRGTDTQYF. The DNA of the CDR3 is TGTGCCAGCAGCTCTCGCGACAGGGGCACAGATACGCAGTATTTT.